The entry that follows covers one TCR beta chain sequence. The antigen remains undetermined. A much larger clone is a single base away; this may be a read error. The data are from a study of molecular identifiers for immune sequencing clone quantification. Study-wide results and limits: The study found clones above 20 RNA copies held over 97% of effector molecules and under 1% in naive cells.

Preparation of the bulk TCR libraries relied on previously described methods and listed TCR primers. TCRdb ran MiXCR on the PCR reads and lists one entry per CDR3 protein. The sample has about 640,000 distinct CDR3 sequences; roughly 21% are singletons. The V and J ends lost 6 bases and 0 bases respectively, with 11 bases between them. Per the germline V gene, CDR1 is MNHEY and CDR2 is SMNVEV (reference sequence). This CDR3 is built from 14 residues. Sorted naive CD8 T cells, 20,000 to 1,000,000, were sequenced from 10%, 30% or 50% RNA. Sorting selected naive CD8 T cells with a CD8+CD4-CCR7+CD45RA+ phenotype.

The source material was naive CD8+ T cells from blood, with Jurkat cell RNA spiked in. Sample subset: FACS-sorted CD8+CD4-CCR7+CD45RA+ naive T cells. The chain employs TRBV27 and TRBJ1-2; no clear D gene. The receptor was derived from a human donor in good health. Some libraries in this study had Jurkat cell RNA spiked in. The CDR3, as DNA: TGTGCCAGCAGCCCCATCAGCGCTAACTATGGCTACACCTTC. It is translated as CASSPISANYGYTF.